This T cell receptor beta chain stems from a study of cytomegalovirus exposure and HLA in healthy donors. Trimming took 1 base from V and 3 from J, leaving 15 bases between them. The CDR3 sequence is 16 residues long. Germline values: CDR1 LNHNV, CDR2 YYDKDF (reference sequence). The PCR used 60 Vbeta and 13 Jbeta primers. The method was immunoSEQ multiplex PCR; TCRdb's version includes in-frame clones alone and lacks a portion of them. The repertoire consists of some 160,000 clones, with approximately 78% occurring once and the leading ten covering approximately 1.5%. This receptor was obtained from a male donor in good health and CMV-seronegative. Sequenced input: PBMCs. This chain joins TRBV15 and TRBJ1-1; possible D gene TRBD1, 6 bases. CDR3: CATSRGGNRVDTEAFF. Here the CDR3 DNA reads TGTGCCACCAGCAGAGGGGGGAACAGGGTGGACACTGAAGCTTTCTTT.